Sequencing of this T cell receptor (beta chain) was carried out in a study of blood T cell repertoires in COVID-19. For the study at large: From T cells, B-cell-depleted T cells, or PBMCs came the material, which was cDNA or gDNA.

Profiled with immunoSEQ multiplex PCR; TCRdb holds only in-frame clones, not every one. The sample records over 85,000 clones, about 90% being singletons. Germline V gives CDR1 SGHTA, CDR2 FQGTGA. V was shortened by 2 bases and J by 4 bases, with 5 bases between the two germline ends. The CDR3 length is 13 residues. Material: peripheral blood. The genes are TRBV7-3 and TRBJ2-2; no clear D gene. The TCR sequence derives from a human donor in a cohort sampled during active COVID-19. CDR3 DNA sequence: TGTGCCAGCAGCTTACTCGGCACCGGGGAGCTGTTTTTT. It translates to CASSLLGTGELFF.